This T cell receptor (beta chain) derives from a study of CD8 T cells in ankylosing spondylitis. This clonotype has at least ten counts. Between the trimmed V and J ends, which lost 6 bases and 1 base, there was a span of 11 bases. This CDR3 region has 14 residues. Germline CDR1 is MNHNS and CDR2 is SASEGT. A single record per CDR3 protein comes from TCRdb applying MiXCR to the 5' RACE reads. The data hold about 240,000 distinct CDR3 sequences, with 8.6% observed a single time. This clonotype was obtained from a male donor with ankylosing spondylitis or in good health (not recorded which). Sequences were obtained from blood, either unsorted or a sorted T cell fraction (not recorded which). The J gene is TRBJ2-3, the V gene TRBV6-1; D not resolved. The DNA of the CDR3 is TGTGCCAGCAGCCCGGACGTAGGCACAGATACGCAGTATTTT. Its protein is CASSPDVGTDTQYF.